This entry concerns a single T cell receptor beta chain. The data were obtained in a study of blood T cell repertoires in COVID-19. Overall study context: Samples of COVID-19 (acute and convalescent) were obtained from the United States, Italy and Spain. Sources were T cells, B-cell-depleted T cells, or PBMCs; the material itself was cDNA or gDNA.

V lost 3 bases and J 2 bases, leaving 8 bases between the germline ends. Germline assignment: CDR1 SQVTM and CDR2 ANQGSEA. This CDR3 contains 13 residues. The authors' processing: For nucleated cells, counts were estimated from reference gene primer amplification. TCRdb's copy holds only in-frame clones and misses some; the assay was immunoSEQ multiplex PCR. V and J calls and clone size are copied from that table; D and trimming were computed from the DNA. Of 75,000 to 95,000 clones in the sample, over 70% were seen once. The sample was peripheral blood. This rearrangement joins TRBV29-1 to TRBJ2-4; a possible D gene is TRBD2 (6 bases). The sequence was obtained from a human donor in a cohort sampled during active COVID-19. CDR3 nucleotide sequence: TGCAGCGTTGACGCGGGAACCAAAAACATTCAGTACTTC. Amino acid sequence: CSVDAGTKNIQYF.